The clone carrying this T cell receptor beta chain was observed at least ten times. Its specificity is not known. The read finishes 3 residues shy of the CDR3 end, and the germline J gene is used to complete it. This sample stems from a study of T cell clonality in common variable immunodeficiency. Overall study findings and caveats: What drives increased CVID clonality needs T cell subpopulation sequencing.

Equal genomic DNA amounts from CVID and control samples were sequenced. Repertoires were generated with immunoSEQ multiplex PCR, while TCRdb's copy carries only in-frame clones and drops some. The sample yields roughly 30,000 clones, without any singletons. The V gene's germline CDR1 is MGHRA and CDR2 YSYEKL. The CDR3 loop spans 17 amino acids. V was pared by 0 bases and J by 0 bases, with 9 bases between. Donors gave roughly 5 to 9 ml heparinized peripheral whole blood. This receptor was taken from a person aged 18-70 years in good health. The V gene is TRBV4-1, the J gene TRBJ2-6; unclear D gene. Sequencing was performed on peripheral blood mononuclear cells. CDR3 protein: CASSQEVGRSGANVLTF. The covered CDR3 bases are TGCGCCAGCAGCCAAGAAGTCGGTCGCTCTGGGGCCAACGTC.